This T cell receptor beta chain was retrieved from a study of shared clonotypes between healthy human individuals. The CDR3 totals 15 residues. Produced via immunoSEQ multiplex PCR; TCRdb's table is partial and in-frame only. The sample yields 2 million to 2.5 million clones, 93% seen once. Every donor, a Caucasian adult, lived in Nashville, Tennessee. The sample taken for sequencing was naive CD4+ T cells from PBMCs. Documented subset: CD45RA+ positively selected. V gene TRBV12-2 combines with J gene TRBJ1-2; no check of the table's D call, TRBD1, against the DNA was made. TRBV12-2 has pseudogene status. This TCR was sampled from a man aged 18-30 years in good health. Some clones in this sample may be carry-over from other donors' samples. CDR3 nucleotides: TGTGCAAGTCGCTTAATGGACAGGGTACCGTGTGGCTACACCTTC. The encoded protein is CASRLMDRVPCGYTF.